The TCR beta chain under discussion was sequenced for a study of cytomegalovirus exposure and HLA in healthy donors. V lost 0 bases, J lost 4 bases, and 13 bases lay in between. Germline-derived CDR1 and CDR2 are MNHNY and SVGAGI (reference sequence). The CDR3 is 15 residues long. Study-wide points: Further analysis, carried out later, found HLA-associated TCR beta chains more clonally expanded than equally common other chains. In an earlier analysis, about 90% or about 30%: the productive usage of most TCR beta V segments. Rarity marked most TCR sequences, yet some public TCRs occurred in many donors. It was 164 TCR beta chains that were listed as cytomegalovirus-associated.

In the PCR, 60 Vbeta and 13 Jbeta primers were used. Data came from immunoSEQ multiplex PCR; TCRdb stores just in-frame clones and leaves some out. The sample totals around 140,000 clones. A word on this clone: Its specificity is not known.

The specimen was PBMCs. The rearrangement uses TRBV6-6 and TRBJ2-7; D perhaps matches TRBD2 (6 bases). The clonotype originates from a woman aged 45-65 years in good health and CMV-seronegative. The CDR3 DNA reads TGTGCCAGCAGTTACTCCGGGAGCTCTAATTACGAGCAGTACTTC. Amino acids: CASSYSGSSNYEQYF.